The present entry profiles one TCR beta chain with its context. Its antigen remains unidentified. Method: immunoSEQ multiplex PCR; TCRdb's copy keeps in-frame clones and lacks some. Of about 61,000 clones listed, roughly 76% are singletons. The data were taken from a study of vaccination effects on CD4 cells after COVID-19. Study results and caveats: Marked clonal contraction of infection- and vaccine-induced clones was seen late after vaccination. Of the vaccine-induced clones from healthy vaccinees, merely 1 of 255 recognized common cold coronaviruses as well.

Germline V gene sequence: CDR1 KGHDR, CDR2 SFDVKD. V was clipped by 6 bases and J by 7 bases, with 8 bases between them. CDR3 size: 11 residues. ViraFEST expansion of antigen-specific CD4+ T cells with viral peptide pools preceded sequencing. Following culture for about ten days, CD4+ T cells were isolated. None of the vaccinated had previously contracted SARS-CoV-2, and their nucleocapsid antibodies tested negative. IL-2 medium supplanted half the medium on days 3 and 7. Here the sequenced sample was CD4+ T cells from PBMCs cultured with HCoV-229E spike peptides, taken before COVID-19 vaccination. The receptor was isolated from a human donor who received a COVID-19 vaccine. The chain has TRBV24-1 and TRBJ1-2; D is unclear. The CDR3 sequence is CATSSYGGYTF. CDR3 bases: TGTGCCACCAGTTCTTATGGTGGCTACACCTTC.